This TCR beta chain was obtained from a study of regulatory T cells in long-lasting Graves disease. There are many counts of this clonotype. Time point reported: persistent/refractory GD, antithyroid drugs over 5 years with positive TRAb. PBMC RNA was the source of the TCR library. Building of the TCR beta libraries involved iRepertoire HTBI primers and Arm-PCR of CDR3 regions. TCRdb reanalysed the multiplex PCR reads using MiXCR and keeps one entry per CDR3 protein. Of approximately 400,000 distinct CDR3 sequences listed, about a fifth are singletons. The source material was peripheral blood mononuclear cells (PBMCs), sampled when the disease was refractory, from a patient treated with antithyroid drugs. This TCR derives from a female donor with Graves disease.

CDR3 DNA: TGTGCCAGCAGCTTACCCCCGGGACAGGCCTCCTACGAGCAGTACTTC. It is translated as CASSLPPGQASYEQYF. This chain links TRBV7-2 with TRBJ2-7, with 8 bases fitting TRBD1. CDR3 length: 16 residues. J lost 0 bases, V lost 2 bases, and 6 bases had no gene match. Germline V gene data show CDR1 as SGHTA and CDR2 as FQGNSA.